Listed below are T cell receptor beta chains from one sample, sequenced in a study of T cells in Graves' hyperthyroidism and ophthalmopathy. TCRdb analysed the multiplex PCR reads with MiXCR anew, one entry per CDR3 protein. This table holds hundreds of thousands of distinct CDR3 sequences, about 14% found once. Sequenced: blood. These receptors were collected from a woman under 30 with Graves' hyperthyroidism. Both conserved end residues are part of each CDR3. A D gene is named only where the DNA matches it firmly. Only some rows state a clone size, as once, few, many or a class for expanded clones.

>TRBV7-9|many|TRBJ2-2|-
TGTGCCAGCAGCATCAGTACCGGGGAGCTGTTTTTT
CASSISTGELFF
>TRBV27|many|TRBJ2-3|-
TGTGCCAGCAGTTTATCGTCTAGCCGGCCGGTAGATACGCAGTATTTT
CASSLSSSRPVDTQYF
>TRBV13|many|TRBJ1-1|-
TGTGCCAGCGGCTTACAGCTGAACACTGAAGCTTTCTTT
CASGLQLNTEAFF
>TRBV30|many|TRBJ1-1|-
TGTGCCTGGCCAGGGGAGTCGGGTGAAGCTTTCTTT
CAWPGESGEAFF
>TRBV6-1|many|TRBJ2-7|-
TGTGCCAGCAGTGAACGGTCCGGGACGGAGGGCTACGAGCAGTACTTC
CASSERSGTEGYEQYF
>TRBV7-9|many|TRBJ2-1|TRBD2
TGTGCCAGCAGCTCGCCCGGGACTAGCGTTTACAATGAGCAGTTCTTC
CASSSPGTSVYNEQFF
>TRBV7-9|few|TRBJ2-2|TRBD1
TGTGCCAGCAGCCCCCGGGACAGGCGTCCCGGGGAGCTGTTTTTT
CASSPRDRRPGELFF
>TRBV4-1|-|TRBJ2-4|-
TGCGCCAGCAGCCAAGTGGGAAGGGACAAACTAGCCAAAAACATTCAGTACTTC
CASSQVGRDKLAKNIQYF
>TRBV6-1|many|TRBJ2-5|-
TGTGCCAGCAGTTCGCCCTACACAAGGGAGACCCAGTACTTC
CASSSPYTRETQYF
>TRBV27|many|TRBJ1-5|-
TGTGCCAGCAGTTCGGTCCAGAGCAATCAGCCCCAGCATTTT
CASSSVQSNQPQHF
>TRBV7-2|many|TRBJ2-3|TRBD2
TGTGCCAGCAGCTTACTGCCGGGACTAGCGGGAGTACCGACCACAGATACGCAGTATTTT
CASSLLPGLAGVPTTDTQYF
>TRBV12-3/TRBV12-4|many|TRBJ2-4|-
TGTGCCAGCAGTTTCGACAGCGGGTACATTCAGTACTTC
CASSFDSGYIQYF